This T cell receptor beta chain emerged from a study of cytomegalovirus exposure and HLA in healthy donors. Overall study context: An earlier analysis identified approximately 110 million unique TCR beta sequences in about 200 million T cells.

Details on this clone: Its specificity is not known.

Trimming shortened V by 6 bases and J by 8 bases, and 19 bases separated the two germline ends. In germline, CDR1 is KGHSH, CDR2 LQKENI. The CDR3 is made up of 14 amino acids. PCR used 60 Vbeta primers and 13 Jbeta primers. TCRdb's copy holds only in-frame clones and misses some; the assay was immunoSEQ multiplex PCR. The sample has around 94,000 clones, around 57% seen once; the top ten hold over 4%. Study outcomes and limitations: Other equally common chains were less clonally expanded than HLA-associated TCR beta chains, a later analysis showed. In most subjects, TCR beta sequences reportedly gave accurate predictions of HLA-A and HLA-B alleles. Rates of TCR association differed by HLA locus in a later analysis, with DRB1 highest and HLA-C lowest.

V and J are TRBV18 and TRBJ1-2, with a possible D match to TRBD1 (6 bases). The clonotype comes from a human donor in good health. The material sequenced was PBMCs. CDR3 loop: CASSAGQGIDGYTF. The DNA for the CDR3 is TGTGCCAGCTCGGCCGGCCAGGGGATTGACGGCTACACCTTC.